The 8 T cell receptor beta chains below were found in one sample sequenced in a study of identical twins. TCRdb ran MiXCR on the 5' RACE reads and lists one entry per CDR3 protein. The data contain roughly 700,000 distinct CDR3 sequences, around 8.3% of them seen just once; the ten biggest clones take up roughly 0.9%. These data are also associated with another study on yellow fever vaccine responses in identical twins.

Source material: PBMCs. The receptors derive from a woman aged 18-29 years in good health.

This clonotype has a handful of counts. The chain has TRBV4-2 and TRBJ2-7, with D unclear. CDR1 and CDR2 from the germline V gene are LGHNA and YNFKEQ. The CDR3 spans 14 residues. V was clipped by 4 bases and J by 2 bases, with 12 bases between them. The CDR3 is CASSPSIVTYEQYF. The CDR3 bases are TGTGCCAGCAGCCCATCGATAGTAACCTACGAGCAGTACTTC.

The chain links TRBV7-9 to TRBJ2-1; D remains ambiguous. Deletions cut 8 bases from V and 4 bases from J, with 9 bases between. CDR1 and CDR2 from the germline V gene are SEHNR and FQNEAQ (reference sequence). The CDR3 covers 12 residues. Here the CDR3 reads CASDQAYNEQFF. The DNA of the CDR3 is TGTGCCAGCGATCAGGCGTACAATGAGCAGTTCTTC. Combining the CDR3 with reference TRBV7-9 and TRBJ2-1 gives the whole variable domain DTGVSQNPRHKITKRGQNVTFRCDPISEHNRLYWYRQTLGQGPEFLTYFQNEAQLEKSRLLSDRFSAERPKGSFSTLEIQRTEQGDSAMYLCASDQAYNEQFFGPGTRLTVL.

This sequence joins TRBV5-1 and TRBJ2-5, with D possibly TRBD1 on 5 matching bases. The CDR3 extends over 14 amino acids. The ends were cut back, 5 bases at V and 1 base at J, with 12 bases in the middle. The germline CDR1 and CDR2 sequences are SGHRS and YFSETQ. The chain's CDR3 is CASRRGFAQETQYF. CDR3 nucleotide sequence: TGCGCCAGCAGAAGGGGATTTGCCCAAGAGACCCAGTACTTC.

Only a few counts were recorded for this clonotype. The chain links TRBV7-6 to TRBJ2-3; 11 bases agree with TRBD2. V trimming: 1 base; J trimming: 6 bases; junction bases outside the gene matches: 9. The germline gives CDR1 SGHVS, CDR2 FNYEAQ. This CDR3 region has 17 residues. DNA for the CDR3: TGTGCCAGCAGCTTAGAGGCTAGCGGGGGGCCGGCGGATACGCAGTATTTT. It specifies CASSLEASGGPADTQYF.

The chain carries TRBV5-6 and TRBJ1-5; a weak D match, TRBD1 (6 bases). Trimming took 0 bases from V and 10 from J, leaving 14 bases between them. The CDR3 length is 14 residues. Germline CDR1 SGHDT, CDR2 YYEEEE. CDR3 bases: TGTGCCAGCAGCTTGGGCAGGGGTGGTGTCCCCCAGCATTTT. As protein: CASSLGRGGVPQHF. Drawing the rest from reference TRBV5-6 and TRBJ1-5, the complete variable domain is DAGVTQSPTHLIKTRGQQVTLRCSPKSGHDTVSWYQQALGQGPQFIFQYYEEEERQRGNFPDRFSGHQFPNYSSELNVNALLLGDSALYLCASSLGRGGVPQHFGDGTRLSIL.

This clonotype was counted at least ten times. This sequence joins TRBV9 and TRBJ2-6; perhaps D is TRBD1 or TRBD2 (5 bases each). There are 16 residues in the CDR3. Trimming shortened V by 0 bases and J by 2 bases, and 9 bases separated the two germline ends. Germline CDR1 reads SGDLS; CDR2 reads YYNGEE. The chain's CDR3 is CASSVGGAPGANVLTF. CDR3 DNA sequence: TGTGCCAGCAGCGTAGGAGGGGCGCCTGGGGCCAACGTCCTGACTTTC.

The chain links TRBV5-1 to TRBJ2-7, with D possibly being TRBD1 (6 bases). The CDR3 is made up of 13 amino acids. Trimming took off 1 base at V and 5 bases at J, with 10 bases between the two ends. Germline lookup yields CDR1 SGHRS and CDR2 YFSETQ. The CDR3 DNA is TGCGCCAGCAGCTTGAACAGGGCGCACGAGCAGTACTTC. Encoded protein: CASSLNRAHEQYF.

This clonotype has more than one count but fewer than ten. V gene TRBV25-1 combines with J gene TRBJ1-5; no definite D call. Trimming stripped 3 bases from V and 9 bases from J, with 18 bases between. From germline, CDR1 is MGHDK and CDR2 SYGVNS. The CDR3 has 15 residues. The CDR3 DNA sequence: TGTGCCAGCAGTGACGATTCGGGCAGCCCCTGGCCCCAGCATTTT. This sequence encodes CASSDDSGSPWPQHF.